The 5 T cell receptor beta chains given below trace back to one sample, sequenced in a study of beta chain features in type 1 diabetes. TCRB transcripts that were expressed got sequenced, as all of the isolated RNA had been reverse transcribed. Data came from immunoSEQ multiplex PCR; TCRdb stores just in-frame clones and leaves some out. The repertoire includes 600,000 to 700,000 clones, around 12% of them detected once, and more than 0.1% sits in the top ten. The antigens of these receptors remain unknown. Whole-study findings and limits: Patients with Type 1 diabetes showed moderately but significantly shorter TCRB CDR3s in all four CD4+ subsets.

The material sequenced was naive CD4+ T cells from blood. These receptors were collected from a man younger than 45 with type 1 diabetes.

J is TRBJ2-3 and V is TRBV2; D is unclear. This CDR3 spans 14 amino acids. V lost 6 bases, J lost 8 bases, and 18 bases lay in between. Germline loops: CDR1 SNHLY, CDR2 FYNNEI. In nucleotides, the CDR3 is TGTGCCAGCAGAGAGCGTCCCATTAGAGTTACGCAGTATTTT. Its protein is CASRERPIRVTQYF.

This clone has just a few counts. This chain joins TRBV19 and TRBJ2-1, with 13 bases aligning to TRBD2. The CDR3 loop spans 16 amino acids. Germline CDR1 is LNHDA and CDR2 is SQIVND (reference sequence). J was trimmed by 7 bases and V by 5 bases; bases with no gene match: 8. The CDR3 is CASSSRTSGSGNEQFF. For the CDR3, the DNA is TGTGCCAGTAGTTCTCGGACTAGCGGGAGTGGAAATGAGCAGTTCTTC.

Only a few counts were recorded for this clone. The J gene is TRBJ1-2, the V gene TRBV13, with 7 bases matching TRBD1. This CDR3 has 13 amino acids. Germline CDR1 and CDR2: PRHDT and FYEKMQ (reference sequence). V lost 5 bases to trimming and J lost 4 bases; unmatched junction nucleotides: 4. The CDR3 reads CASSPTGSYGYTF. CDR3 nucleotide sequence: TGTGCCAGCAGCCCGACAGGGTCCTATGGCTACACCTTC.

This clone has a handful of counts. V usage is TRBV7-8 and J usage is TRBJ2-7; 9 nucleotides match TRBD1. CDR1 is SGHVS and CDR2 is FQNEAQ in the germline V gene. The CDR3 spans 16 residues. After removal of 0 bases from V and 4 bases from J, the junction contained 7 bases not matched to a gene. The CDR3 loop is CASSLAPGQGGYEQYF. CDR3 nucleotides: TGTGCCAGCAGCTTAGCCCCGGGACAGGGCGGGTACGAGCAGTACTTC.

The chain couples TRBV6-5 to TRBJ2-1; D perhaps matches TRBD2 (5 bases). V shed 5 bases and J shed 2 bases, with 13 bases lying between them. The V gene's germline CDR1 is MNHEY and CDR2 SVGAGI. The CDR3 is 15 amino acids. In DNA form, the CDR3 reads TGTGCCAGCAGTCAGCCCGGACTGACCTACAATGAGCAGTTCTTC. Its translation is CASSQPGLTYNEQFF.